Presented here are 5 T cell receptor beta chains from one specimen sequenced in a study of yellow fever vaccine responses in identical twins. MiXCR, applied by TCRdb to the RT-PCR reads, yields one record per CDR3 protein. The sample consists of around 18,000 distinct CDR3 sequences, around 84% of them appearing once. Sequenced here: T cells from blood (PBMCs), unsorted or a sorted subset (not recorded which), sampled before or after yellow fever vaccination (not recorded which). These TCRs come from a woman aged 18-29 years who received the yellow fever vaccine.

CDR3 in DNA: TGCAGTGCTGAGGGGGGCTTCGGCACCGGGGAGCTGTTTTTT. Residues: CSAEGGFGTGELFF. The rearrangement links TRBV20-1 to TRBJ2-2; D might be TRBD1 or TRBD2, each matching 6 bases. Trimming cost V 5 bases and J 4 bases, with 14 bases left between them. The CDR3 sequence is 14 residues long. CDR1 and CDR2 from the germline V gene are DFQATT and SNEGSKA (reference sequence).

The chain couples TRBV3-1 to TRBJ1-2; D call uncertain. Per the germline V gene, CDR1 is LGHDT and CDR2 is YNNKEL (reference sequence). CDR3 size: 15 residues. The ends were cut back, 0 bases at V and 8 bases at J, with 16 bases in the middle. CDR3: CASSQEIGLSLGYTF. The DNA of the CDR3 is TGTGCCAGCAGCCAAGAGATTGGCCTATCGCTAGGCTACACCTTC. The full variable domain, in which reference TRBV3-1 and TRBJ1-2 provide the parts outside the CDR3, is DTAVSQTPKYLVTQMGNDKSIKCEQNLGHDTMYWYKQDSKKFLKIMFSYNNKELIINETVPNRFSPKSPDKAHLNLHINSLELGDSAVYFCASSQEIGLSLGYTFGSGTRLTVV.

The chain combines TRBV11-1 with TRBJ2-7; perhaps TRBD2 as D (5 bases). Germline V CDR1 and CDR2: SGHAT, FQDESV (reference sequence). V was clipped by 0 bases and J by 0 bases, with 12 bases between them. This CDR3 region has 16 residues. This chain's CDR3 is CASSLAGRATSYEQYF. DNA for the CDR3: TGTGCCAGCAGCTTAGCAGGGAGAGCAACCTCCTACGAGCAGTACTTC.

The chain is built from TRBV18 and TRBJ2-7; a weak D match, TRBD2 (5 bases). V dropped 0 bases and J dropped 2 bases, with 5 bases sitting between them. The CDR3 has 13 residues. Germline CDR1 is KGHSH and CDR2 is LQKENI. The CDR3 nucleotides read TGTGCCAGCTCACCACCCGGGACCTACGAGCAGTACTTC. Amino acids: CASSPPGTYEQYF.

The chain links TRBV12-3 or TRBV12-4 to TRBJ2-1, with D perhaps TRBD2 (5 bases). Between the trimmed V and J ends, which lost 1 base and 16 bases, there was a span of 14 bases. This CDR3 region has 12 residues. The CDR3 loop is CASSLGLAKNFF. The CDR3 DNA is TGTGCCAGCAGTTTAGGCCTAGCAAAGAACTTCTTC.